The next 16 T cell receptor beta chains were all read from a single sample in a study of blood T cell repertoires in COVID-19. Repertoires were generated with immunoSEQ multiplex PCR, while TCRdb's copy carries only in-frame clones and drops some. This sample has 60,000 or so clones, with roughly four fifths found just once. The sample taken for sequencing was peripheral blood. All receptors derive from a man in his fifties or sixties with acute or convalescent COVID-19.

The chain couples TRBV2 to TRBJ2-5, with a weak D call TRBD2 (7 bases). The CDR3 extends over 15 amino acids. Between the trimmed V and J ends, which lost 8 bases and 4 bases, there was a span of 20 bases. CDR1 and CDR2 from the germline V gene are SNHLY and FYNNEI. The CDR3 DNA reads as TGTGCCAGCGGTAGGGAGGGGGGGAGAGGAGAGACCCAGTACTTC. This gives the protein CASGREGGRGETQYF.

This clone was picked up one time. CDR3: CASSQLSGELFF. CDR3 DNA: TGTGCCAGCAGCCAATTATCCGGGGAGCTGTTTTTT. The genes are TRBV14 and TRBJ2-2; unclear D gene. The CDR3 consists of 12 residues. Between the trimmed V and J ends, which lost 2 bases and 6 bases, there was a span of 4 bases. From germline, CDR1 is SGHDN and CDR2 FVKESK.

The chain joins TRBV2 to TRBJ1-2; possibly TRBD1 for D (5 bases). Trimming took 4 bases from V and 4 from J, leaving 16 bases between them. There are 15 residues in the CDR3. From germline, CDR1 is SNHLY and CDR2 FYNNEI. The CDR3 is CASSGLTDAGYGYTF. The CDR3 coding sequence is TGTGCCAGCAGTGGGCTGACAGATGCAGGCTATGGCTACACCTTC.

This clone has a single count. The chain joins TRBV2 to TRBJ2-1; 10 positions agree with TRBD1. The germline CDR1 and CDR2 sequences are SNHLY and FYNNEI. V gave up 5 bases and J gave up 4 bases; unmatched junction bases: 5. CDR3 length equals 15 residues. The CDR3 is CASSLDRGLYNEQFF. The CDR3 nucleotides read TGTGCCAGCAGTTTAGACAGGGGGCTTTACAATGAGCAGTTCTTC.

The J gene is TRBJ2-1, the V gene TRBV15; D gene uncertain. V lost 4 bases and J 4 bases, leaving 14 bases between the germline ends. CDR1 and CDR2 from the germline V gene are LNHNV and YYDKDF (reference sequence). CDR3 size: 15 residues. This CDR3 reads CATSNYVGRYNEQFF. The DNA for the CDR3 is TGTGCCACCAGCAATTATGTGGGCCGATACAATGAGCAGTTCTTC. The full variable domain, rest sourced from reference TRBV15 and TRBJ2-1, is DAMVIQNPRYQVTQFGKPVTLSCSQTLNHNVMYWYQQKSSQAPKLLFHYYDKDFNNEADTPDNFQSRRPNTSFCFLDIRSPGLGDTAMYLCATSNYVGRYNEQFFGPGTRLTVL.

This chain joins TRBV28 and TRBJ2-7; 10 nucleotides line up with TRBD1. Germline trimming cut 8 bases from V and 5 bases from J; bases unmatched to any gene: 6. The CDR3 sequence is 13 residues long. Germline assignment: CDR1 MDHEN and CDR2 SYDVKM. The CDR3 loop reads CASDRGQSNEQYF. In DNA form, the CDR3 reads TGTGCCAGCGACAGGGGGCAGAGTAACGAGCAGTACTTC. Supplemented by reference TRBV28 and TRBJ2-7, the full variable domain reads DVKVTQSSRYLVKRTGEKVFLECVQDMDHENMFWYRQDPGLGLRLIYFSYDVKMKEKGDIPEGYSVSREKKERFSLILESASTNQTSMYLCASDRGQSNEQYFGPGTRLTVT.

The chain combines TRBV6-1 with TRBJ1-1; TRBD1 matches 9 bases. The J segment lost 7 bases and the V segment lost 4 bases, leaving 10 bases of the junction unmatched. The germline CDR1 and CDR2 sequences are MNHNS and SASEGT. The CDR3 has 15 amino acids. CDR3 DNA: TGTGCCAGCAGTGCAGCCGGGACAGGGAACGTTGAAGCTTTCTTT. Its protein product is CASSAAGTGNVEAFF.

The chain is built from TRBV21-1 and TRBJ1-3. TRBV21-1 is a listed pseudogene. CDR3 length: 17 amino acids. CDR3 nucleotide sequence: TGTGCCAGCAGCAAAAAAGCAATCCCGAGCTCTGGAAACACCATATATTTT. Translation gives CASSKKAIPSSGNTIYF.

The V gene is TRBV5-4, the J gene TRBJ2-7; 11 bases align to TRBD2. Germline V lookup: CDR1 SGHNT, CDR2 YYREEE (reference sequence). The CDR3 is 14 residues long. V dropped 5 bases and J dropped 4; count of bases not matched to a gene: 5. Here the CDR3 reads CASSFSGGGYEQYF. The CDR3 bases are TGTGCCAGCAGTTTTAGCGGGGGGGGGTACGAGCAGTACTTC.

The chain uses TRBV20-1 and TRBJ2-1, with D unclear. Germline CDR1 and CDR2: DFQATT and SNEGSKA (reference sequence). The CDR3 totals 13 residues. V was cut by 3 bases and J by 7 bases, with 13 bases left in between. The CDR3 DNA is TGCAGTGCTAGTATAAACCACGGGAATGAGCAGTTCTTC. Translated, it gives CSASINHGNEQFF.

The chain links TRBV2 to TRBJ1-1; the D gene is possibly TRBD1 (6 bases). CDR1 is SNHLY and CDR2 is FYNNEI in the germline V gene. The CDR3 runs to 15 residues. With 5 bases removed from V and 2 bases from J, the gap between germline ends came to 15 bases. The CDR3 DNA reads TGTGCCAGCAGTTTGCAGGGACAAAGAAACACTGAAGCTTTCTTT. It specifies CASSLQGQRNTEAFF.

The genes are TRBV11-3 and TRBJ2-1; a weak D match, TRBD2 (5 bases). CDR3 length equals 14 residues. V lost 4 bases and J lost 6, with 13 bases in between. Germline V gene lookup returns CDR1 SGHNT and CDR2 YENEEA. The CDR3 reads CASSSIAGSNEQFF. The CDR3 DNA reads TGTGCCAGCAGCTCCATCGCGGGTTCCAATGAGCAGTTCTTC.

This rearrangement joins TRBV29-1 to TRBJ2-7; a weak D match, TRBD1 (6 bases). Germline CDR1 SQVTM, CDR2 ANQGSEA. V was shortened by 4 bases and J by 6 bases, with 13 bases between the two germline ends. The CDR3 is 12 residues long. The CDR3 protein is CSVGPGDGEQYF. CDR3 nucleotide sequence: TGCAGCGTTGGTCCAGGGGACGGCGAGCAGTACTTC.

This clone came up a few times. The chain links TRBV6-1 to TRBJ2-7; 7 bases are shared with TRBD1. There are 14 residues in the CDR3. CDR1 is MNHNS and CDR2 is SASEGT in the germline V gene. The V segment lost 1 base and the J segment 2 bases; nucleotides outside the gene matches: 2. This CDR3 is CASSEGGQTYEQYF. CDR3 nucleotides: TGTGCCAGCAGTGAAGGGGGACAGACCTACGAGCAGTACTTC.

The chain recombines TRBV4-1 with TRBJ2-3, with 10 bases that match TRBD2. The V segment lost 1 base and the J segment 1 base; nucleotides outside the gene matches: 2. The CDR3 loop spans 16 amino acids. Germline CDR1 is MGHRA and CDR2 is YSYEKL. CDR3 nucleotides: TGCGCCAGCAGCCAAGCAACTAGCGGGGGCACAGATACGCAGTATTTT. As protein: CASSQATSGGTDTQYF.

The J gene is TRBJ2-5, the V gene TRBV19; 11 positions agree with TRBD1. The V gene's germline CDR1 is LNHDA and CDR2 SQIVND (reference sequence). The CDR3 has 15 residues. V shed 8 bases and J 0 bases; nucleotides not matched to a gene: 5. The CDR3 spells CASFRDRGDQETQYF. In DNA form, the CDR3 reads TGTGCCAGTTTCCGGGACAGGGGGGACCAAGAGACCCAGTACTTC.